This T cell receptor (beta chain) was observed in a study of blood T cell repertoires in COVID-19 (dated by TCRdb to about 2020). Regarding the research as a whole: Collaborator samples came from the United States, Italy and Spain and covered acute and convalescent phases of COVID-19. The prospective study material was composed of cDNA or gDNA derived from T cells, B-cell-depleted T cells, or PBMCs. HLA class I and class II types, where available, came from metadata supplied by the sample provider rather than from assay-based typing. Subjects who had been exposed to COVID-19, were actively infected with it, or had recovered from it provided the deeply sampled blood TCRbeta repertoires that made up the dataset. Nearly every sample came with metadata listing a de-identified subject ID, COVID-19 status, age in years and sex. The samples were drawn from two sources: the first 160 participants of the ongoing ImmuneRACE study, and over 1,000 subjects contributed by 6 global collaborators. A freely available public database, intended as a resource for researchers studying the immune response to SARS-CoV-2, is where the repertoires were released.

The study at large found these results: The quantity of clinical and demographic metadata differed by source and by participant and was supplied without curation.

For this clone: The clone's antigen remains unknown. No base qualities exist here, and no much larger clone lies one base off it.

The collaborating institutions used their own protocols to collect whole blood in K2EDTA tubes. For TCRbeta analysis, collaborators shipped samples as frozen whole blood, isolated PBMCs, or DNA extracted from either of those sample types. CDR1 MNHEY and CDR2 SVGAGI are derived from the germline V gene. Germline trimming: 4 bases from V, 7 bases from J; junction bases outside gene matches: 5. The CDR3 sequence holds 13 residues, the cysteine and phenylalanine included. The entry retains the CDR3 DNA only, 39 bases that are in frame from base 1. TCRbeta CDR3 regions were amplified from genomic DNA by means of the immunoSEQ Assay, a bias-controlled multiplex PCR. Per the source publication's procedure: Nucleated cell counts per sample were estimated from amplification of reference gene primers within the assay. To quantify the absolute abundance of each unique TCRbeta CDR3 rearrangement, sequence reads were collapsed and filtered. Productive Simpson clonality was computed per sample as the square root of Simpson's diversity index over productive rearrangements. TCRdb took over this immuneACCESS table, retaining in-frame rearrangements with V and J assigned. Such tables are incomplete; in checked studies, under half of the missing clones stem from an unresolved V gene, and the remainder is unexplained. The D gene and trimming were derived from the DNA, and the V and J assignments and clone size from that table. In this sample the table shows 280,000 or so clones, approximately 83% of which occur a single time. The ten largest clones add up to 13% of the sample.

Material: peripheral blood. This clonotype originated in a human donor in a cohort sampled during active COVID-19. The V and J segments used are TRBV6-5 and TRBJ2-3, and TRBD2 matches 7 of the central bases. The CDR3 protein is CASSFGEGYTQYF. The DNA sequence is TGTGCCAGCAGTTTTGGGGAGGGGTATACGCAGTATTTT.